The 23 T cell receptor beta chains below come from one sample, sequenced in a study of T cells in Graves' hyperthyroidism and ophthalmopathy. Authors of the study amplified TCR beta CDR3 regions from RNA transcripts. Using the HTBI primer set, a first-round RT-PCR was run on the TCR CDR3. Via MiXCR, TCRdb re-called the multiplex PCR reads, giving one row per CDR3 protein. The sample contains about 710,000 distinct CDR3 sequences, around 15% of which appear only once. The sequenced sample was blood. These TCRs come from a man aged 18 to 29 with Graves' hyperthyroidism.

V and J are TRBV27 and TRBJ2-3; D ambiguous. CDR1 and CDR2 (germline): MNHEY, SMNVEV (reference sequence). The CDR3 sequence is 12 residues long. The V and J ends lost 5 bases and 5 bases respectively, with 8 bases between them. The DNA for the CDR3 is TGTGCCAGCAGTGCTACGGAAGATACGCAGTATTTT. This sequence encodes CASSATEDTQYF.

A few counts support this clonotype. J is TRBJ2-1 and V is TRBV12-3 or TRBV12-4; unclear D gene. V lost 0 bases and J 3 bases, leaving 6 bases between the germline ends. The CDR3 has 14 residues. CDR3 protein: CASSLASDYNEQFF. The CDR3 DNA reads TGTGCCAGCAGTTTAGCGTCGGACTACAATGAGCAGTTCTTC.

The rearrangement links TRBV4-3 to TRBJ2-3; 8 bases line up with TRBD2. V gave up 6 bases and J gave up 6 bases; unmatched junction bases: 5. The germline CDR1 and CDR2 sequences are LGHNA and YSLEER. CDR3 size: 13 residues. CDR3 residues: CASRLAEGDTQYF. The CDR3 DNA reads as TGCGCCAGCAGACTAGCGGAGGGTGATACGCAGTATTTT.

This clonotype showed up just a few times. J is TRBJ2-5 and V is TRBV6-2 or TRBV6-3, with D perhaps matching TRBD2 (5 bases). Germline CDR1 is MNHEY and CDR2 is SVGEGT. This CDR3 comprises 15 residues. Trimming left V 6 bases short and J 8 bases short, with 22 bases between. CDR3 protein: CASSPLGDGRGTQYF. DNA of the CDR3: TGTGCCAGCAGCCCTCTGGGAGACGGCCGAGGAACCCAGTACTTC.

This clonotype came up many times. The rearrangement joins TRBV2 to TRBJ2-7; a possible D gene is TRBD1 (5 bases). Trimming removed 10 bases at V and 4 bases at J, with 26 bases between. Per germline, CDR1 SNHLY and CDR2 FYNNEI. This CDR3 region has 16 residues. The CDR3 sequence: CANIRQIRKGIYEQYF. In DNA, the CDR3 is TGTGCCAACATTAGACAGATACGGAAGGGGATATACGAGCAGTACTTC.

The V gene is TRBV29-1, the J gene TRBJ2-5; TRBD2 agrees at 11 bases. The J segment lost 5 bases and the V segment lost 8 bases, leaving 7 bases of the junction unmatched. The CDR3 runs to 13 residues. Germline V CDR1 and CDR2: SQVTM, ANQGSEA. CDR3 loop: CSPGLAARETQYF. CDR3 sequence (DNA): TGCAGCCCGGGACTAGCGGCGCGGGAGACCCAGTACTTC.

V gene TRBV9 combines with J gene TRBJ2-3, with D possibly being TRBD2 (5 bases). This CDR3 region has 15 residues. V lost 6 bases to trimming and J lost 3 bases, with 17 bases between them. The germline CDR1 and CDR2 sequences are SGDLS and YYNGEE. CDR3 DNA sequence: TGTGCCAGCAACTCAGGAGGTACTGGGACAGATACGCAGTATTTT. Its translation is CASNSGGTGTDTQYF.

This clonotype has just a few counts. The V call is TRBV7-3, the J call TRBJ1-4; weak D call: TRBD1 (5 bases). Trimming cost V 2 bases and J 4 bases, with 11 bases left between them. This CDR3 contains 15 residues. Per germline, CDR1 SGHTA and CDR2 FQGTGA. Written as DNA, the CDR3 is TGTGCCAGCAGCTTATACCAGGGCCTTAATGAAAAACTGTTTTTT. Protein: CASSLYQGLNEKLFF.

This chain joins TRBV7-9 and TRBJ2-1; 10 nucleotides match TRBD2. The CDR3 extends over 15 amino acids. The germline V gene encodes CDR1 SEHNR and CDR2 FQNEAQ (reference sequence). V shed 1 base, J shed 8 bases, and the junction held 5 bases outside the gene matches. CDR3 sequence reads: CASSLDASGGHEQFF. CDR3 DNA: TGTGCCAGCAGCTTAGATGCTAGCGGGGGACATGAGCAGTTCTTC.

This clonotype was detected ten times or more. The V and J genes are TRBV6-2 or TRBV6-3 and TRBJ1-1; D remains ambiguous. Germline lookup yields CDR1 MNHEY and CDR2 SVGEGT. This CDR3 region has 14 residues. The ends were cut back, 2 bases at V and 0 bases at J, with 7 bases in the middle. The CDR3 nucleotides read TGTGCCAGCAGTTACCCCTATCTGAACACTGAAGCTTTCTTT. This codes for CASSYPYLNTEAFF.

The chain employs TRBV7-2 and TRBJ2-5; 7 bases line up with TRBD2. With V trimmed by 2 bases and J by 4 bases, 13 bases remained unmatched. There are 17 residues in the CDR3. Germline V CDR1 and CDR2: SGHTA, FQGNSA. CDR3 sequence (DNA): TGTGCCAGCAGCTTACTGGCGGGAGTTTTAATCCGAGAGACCCAGTACTTC. It encodes CASSLLAGVLIRETQYF.

The rearrangement joins TRBV7-2 to TRBJ1-5; D is possibly TRBD1 (6 bases). The V and J ends lost 3 bases and 7 bases respectively, with 10 bases between them. Germline values: CDR1 SGHTA, CDR2 FQGNSA. CDR3 length: 13 amino acids. CDR3: CASSFDRRQPQHF. The CDR3 nucleotides are TGTGCCAGCAGCTTCGACAGGCGGCAGCCCCAGCATTTT. The entire variable domain, with the rest obtained from reference TRBV7-2 and TRBJ1-5, is as follows: GAGVSQSPSNKVTEKGKDVELRCDPISGHTALYWYRQSLGQGLEFLIYFQGNSAPDKSGLPSDRFSAERTGGSVSTLTIQRTQQEDSAVYLCASSFDRRQPQHFGDGTRLSIL.

This clonotype was counted between two and nine times. The chain employs TRBV2 and TRBJ1-2; possibly TRBD1 for D (5 bases). CDR1 SNHLY and CDR2 FYNNEI come from the germline V gene. V shed 11 bases and J shed 4 bases, with 17 bases lying between them. CDR3 length: 13 amino acids. CDR3 sequence (DNA): TGTGCCGGCGACCGACAGTCCTTCTATGGCTACACCTTC. Residues: CAGDRQSFYGYTF.

This clonotype was observed many times. The J gene is TRBJ2-5, the V gene TRBV6-6; D gene uncertain. V lost 1 base and J lost 5, with 17 bases in between. Germline CDR1 is MNHNY and CDR2 is SVGAGI (reference sequence). The CDR3 sequence is 16 residues long. The CDR3 region is CASSYFAASLGETQYF. DNA for the CDR3: TGTGCCAGCAGTTACTTTGCTGCCTCACTTGGGGAGACCCAGTACTTC.

This clonotype was observed a handful of times. The chain links TRBV7-9 to TRBJ2-2; the D gene is possibly TRBD1 (5 bases). V lost 5 bases and J 7 bases, leaving 20 bases between the germline ends. This CDR3 has 16 amino acids. Germline CDR1 reads SEHNR; CDR2 reads FQNEAQ (reference sequence). The CDR3 DNA sequence: TGTGCCAGCAGCCAACCCGGATTGGGAAGGGGCGGGGAGCTGTTTTTT. Translating gives CASSQPGLGRGGELFF.

This clonotype was detected only a few times. This chain joins TRBV3-1 and TRBJ2-7; tentative D call: TRBD2 (5 bases). Trimming removed 1 base at V and 0 bases at J, with 19 bases between. CDR3 length equals 18 residues. Germline CDR1 LGHDT, CDR2 YNNKEL (reference sequence). The CDR3, as DNA: TGTGCCAGCAGCCAAGGGTTGGTTTGGCGGGCGGACTCCTACGAGCAGTACTTC. Amino acids: CASSQGLVWRADSYEQYF.

In this sample, this clonotype turned up many times. The J gene is TRBJ1-1, the V gene TRBV3-1, with a possible D match to TRBD1 (5 bases). The CDR3 consists of 13 residues. Germline CDR1 reads LGHDT; CDR2 reads YNNKEL (reference sequence). The germline V and J ends were trimmed by 0 bases and 7 bases, with 9 bases remaining between them. The CDR3, as DNA: TGTGCCAGCAGCCAAGAGGGACGGTTTGAAGCTTTCTTT. It encodes CASSQEGRFEAFF.

This clonotype was seen ten or more times. The rearrangement uses TRBV12-3 or TRBV12-4 and TRBJ1-2; D is undetermined. V lost 1 base, J lost 7 bases, and 16 bases lay in between. The CDR3 is made up of 15 amino acids. CDR3 sequence (DNA): TGTGCCAGCAGTTTAGATGTCAGGTTTTTTACTGGCTACACCTTC. Translating gives CASSLDVRFFTGYTF.

V and J are TRBV5-1 and TRBJ2-1; D call uncertain. Germline CDR1 and CDR2: SGHRS and YFSETQ. V lost 0 bases to trimming and J lost 5 bases, with 12 bases between them. The CDR3 consists of 15 residues. The chain's CDR3 is CASSLVAIPNNEQFF. In DNA form, the CDR3 reads TGCGCCAGCAGCTTGGTGGCAATCCCAAACAATGAGCAGTTCTTC.

The J gene is TRBJ2-1, the V gene TRBV20-1, with 9 bases that match TRBD2. Germline CDR1 and CDR2: DFQATT and SNEGSKA (reference sequence). Losses at the gene ends were 6 bases for V and 5 bases for J; bases not matched to a gene: 11. The CDR3 is 15 amino acids. CDR3 in amino acids: CSAPPSGNFHNEQFF. The CDR3 coding sequence is TGCAGTGCCCCCCCTAGCGGGAACTTCCACAATGAGCAGTTCTTC.

This sequence joins TRBV29-1 and TRBJ2-1; TRBD1 agrees at 9 bases. The junction had 6 bases not matched to a gene; V was cut back by 6 bases and J by 0 bases. This CDR3 spans 15 amino acids. Germline CDR1 SQVTM, CDR2 ANQGSEA. The DNA of the CDR3 is TGCAGCGTCACAGGGGGCTCGAGCTCCTACAATGAGCAGTTCTTC. It codes for CSVTGGSSSYNEQFF.

This clonotype was detected only a few times. Just one base apart from a much larger clone, this may be a read error. The chain links TRBV27 to TRBJ2-7, with D perhaps matching TRBD2 (5 bases). Between the trimmed V and J ends, which lost 3 bases and 0 bases, there was a span of 9 bases. The CDR3 covers 14 residues. Per germline, CDR1 MNHEY and CDR2 SMNVEV (reference sequence). The CDR3 DNA reads as TGTGCCAGCAGTTTTTCCCGGGACTCCTACGAGCAGTACTTC. Protein product: CASSFSRDSYEQYF.

The chain carries TRBV12-5 and TRBJ1-2, with 10 bases that match TRBD1. Germline V gene lookup returns CDR1 LGHNT and CDR2 FRNRAP. The CDR3 sequence is 17 residues long. J gave up 4 bases and V 1 base, and 9 bases lay outside the gene matches. Here the CDR3 DNA reads TGTGCTAGTGGTTTGGGGACACTCGGGACAGGGGCCTATGGCTACACCTTC. It translates to CASGLGTLGTGAYGYTF.